These 30 T cell receptor beta chains share one sample of origin, sequenced in a study of regulatory T cells in long-lasting Graves disease (dated by TCRdb to the early 2020s). The time point label on this specimen signifies: persistent/refractory GD, antithyroid drugs over 5 years with positive TRAb. For both TCR sequencing and RNA sequencing, RNA was extracted from PBMCs using TRIzol. Library creation used multiplex PCR. Instrument used: Illumina HiSeq 4000. iRepertoire HTBI primers and Arm-PCR amplification of CDR3 regions were used to construct TCR beta libraries. TCRdb's own reprocessing of the public reads used fastp at Q25 and MiXCR and kept productive beta chains. Under each unique CDR3 protein, matching rows form one entry showing the most common genes and DNA. The sample includes 600,000 to 800,000 distinct CDR3 sequences, with about 32% observed a single time. About two fifths of the sample goes to the ten largest clones.

The sample here was peripheral blood mononuclear cells (PBMCs), taken when the disease was refractory, from a patient treated with antithyroid drugs. Every receptor here comes from a female donor with Graves disease.

The rearrangement links TRBV6-5 to TRBJ2-7, with D possibly TRBD1 on 6 matching bases. From germline, CDR1 is MNHEY and CDR2 SVGAGI. The length of the CDR3 is 14 residues. The germline V and J ends were trimmed by 0 bases and 5 bases, with 11 bases remaining between them. This CDR3 reads CASSYSQGNHEQYF. Written as DNA, the CDR3 is TGTGCCAGCAGTTACTCCCAGGGGAACCACGAGCAGTACTTC.

This clonotype was detected a few times. This CDR3 is CASSLVPTGELFF. The CDR3 bases are TGTGCCAGCAGCTTGGTACCAACCGGGGAGCTGTTTTTT. The chain joins TRBV5-5 to TRBJ2-2; the D is unclear. The V gene's germline CDR1 is SGHKS and CDR2 YYEKEE (reference sequence). V was trimmed by 0 bases and J by 5 bases, leaving 5 bases between them. The CDR3 covers 13 residues.

The chain has TRBV6-5 and TRBJ1-5, with D tentatively TRBD1 (5 bases). Germline V gene lookup returns CDR1 MNHEY and CDR2 SVGAGI. CDR3 length: 16 residues. Trimming took 0 bases from V and 4 from J, leaving 13 bases between them. CDR3 DNA sequence: TGTGCCAGCAGTTACTCGCAGGGTAGTTGGAATCAGCCCCAGCATTTT. Translation: CASSYSQGSWNQPQHF.

The genes are TRBV20-1 and TRBJ2-5, with a weak D call TRBD2 (6 bases). This CDR3 spans 15 amino acids. Germline CDR1 DFQATT, CDR2 SNEGSKA (reference sequence). With 7 bases removed from V and 1 base from J, the gap between germline ends came to 19 bases. CDR3 nucleotides: TGCAGTGGGTCCCCTCTTGCGGGAACCCAAGAGACCCAGTACTTC. Its translation is CSGSPLAGTQETQYF.

This clonotype is a singleton in its sample. V usage is TRBV18 and J usage is TRBJ1-1, with TRBD1 matching 8 bases. The CDR3 runs to 14 residues. V shed 3 bases and J 3 bases; nucleotides not matched to a gene: 3. Germline V gene data show CDR1 as KGHSH and CDR2 as LQKENI. In DNA, the CDR3 is TGTGCCAGCTCACCCCAGGGGGCACACACTGAAGCTTTCTTT. Protein product: CASSPQGAHTEAFF.

The chain couples TRBV28 to TRBJ2-1; D unresolved. The V gene's germline CDR1 is MDHEN and CDR2 SYDVKM. V was cut by 2 bases and J by 4 bases, with 15 bases left in between. The CDR3 totals 16 residues. CDR3 protein: CASSLGPTLGYNEQFF. CDR3 nucleotide sequence: TGTGCCAGCAGTTTAGGGCCTACCCTGGGGTACAATGAGCAGTTCTTC.

This clonotype was seen only a few times. CDR3 nucleotides: TGTGCCAGCAGGGGCAGTCTGAACACTGAAGCTTTCTTT. It encodes CASRGSLNTEAFF. The rearrangement links TRBV12-3 or TRBV12-4 to TRBJ1-1; D is ambiguous. The CDR3 extends over 13 amino acids. V lost 6 bases and J lost 0, with 8 bases in between.

This chain connects TRBV6-1 to TRBJ1-6; unclear D gene. The CDR3 has 13 residues. Trimming removed 8 bases at V and 0 bases at J, with 5 bases between. The germline V gene encodes CDR1 MNHNS and CDR2 SASEGT. The CDR3: CASRASYNSPLHF. DNA for the CDR3: TGTGCCAGCCGAGCCTCCTATAATTCACCCCTCCACTTT.

The sample holds a few counts of this clonotype. The J gene is TRBJ1-2, the V gene TRBV5-5; 7 nucleotides line up with TRBD1. V shed 4 bases and J 8 bases; nucleotides not matched to a gene: 8. The CDR3 has 13 residues. The germline V gene has CDR1 SGHKS and CDR2 YYEKEE (reference sequence). The CDR3 sequence is CASSPRDSEGYTF. CDR3 sequence (DNA): TGTGCCAGCAGCCCAAGGGACAGTGAGGGCTACACCTTC. The complete variable domain, with remaining parts taken from reference TRBV5-5 and TRBJ1-2, reads DAGVTQSPTHLIKTRGQQVTLRCSPISGHKSVSWYQQVLGQGPQFIFQYYEKEERGRGNFPDRFSARQFPNYSSELNVNALLLGDSALYLCASSPRDSEGYTFGSGTRLTVV.

J is TRBJ2-7 and V is TRBV12-3 or TRBV12-4, with D maybe TRBD1 (6 bases). The CDR3 loop spans 14 amino acids. The V end was cut by 6 bases, the J end by 4 bases, with 16 bases between. Here the CDR3 reads CASSSIGTSYEQYF. The DNA for the CDR3 is TGTGCCAGCAGCTCGATCGGGACATCATACGAGCAGTACTTC.

This clonotype has a count of ten or more. The V call is TRBV2, the J call TRBJ1-6; 8 bases are a match to TRBD1. CDR1 and CDR2 (germline): SNHLY, FYNNEI. This CDR3 has 14 residues. Trimming cost V 4 bases and J 8 bases; bases outside gene matches: 4. This CDR3 reads CASSAQGAHSPLHF. The CDR3 DNA reads TGTGCCAGCAGTGCCCAGGGGGCGCATTCACCCCTCCACTTT.

This clonotype was counted at least ten times. The rearrangement links TRBV12-5 to TRBJ1-5, with D tentatively TRBD1 (6 bases). The ends were cut back, 5 bases at V and 7 bases at J, with 18 bases in the middle. The CDR3 runs 15 residues. Per the germline V gene, CDR1 is LGHNT and CDR2 is FRNRAP. The DNA for the CDR3 is TGTGCTAGTGGTCGGTTCGGGGGCAATCCGCAGCCCCAGCATTTT. Protein: CASGRFGGNPQPQHF.

This clonotype has a handful of counts. The V call is TRBV28, the J call TRBJ2-7; D ambiguous. The CDR3 has 11 amino acids. The germline V gene encodes CDR1 MDHEN and CDR2 SYDVKM. V was cut by 8 bases and J by 3 bases, with 8 bases left in between. The CDR3, as DNA: TGTGCCAGCGGCAGGTTCTACGAGCAGTACTTC. Its protein is CASGRFYEQYF.

The rearrangement joins TRBV20-1 to TRBJ2-2; 11 nucleotides match TRBD1. There are 14 residues in the CDR3. V gave up 5 bases and J gave up 6 bases; unmatched junction bases: 5. Germline V gene sequence: CDR1 DFQATT, CDR2 SNEGSKA (reference sequence). The CDR3 bases are TGCAGTGCTCGCAGGACAGGGGGCGCCGGGGAGCTGTTTTTT. It translates to CSARRTGGAGELFF.

Notes on this clonotype: A much larger clone lies one base from this, so it may be a read error. The chain carries TRBV2 and TRBJ1-5; a weak D match, TRBD1 (5 bases). Trimming removed 0 bases from V and 5 bases from J, with 17 bases in between. Germline assignment: CDR1 SNHLY and CDR2 FYNNEI. CDR3 size: 17 residues. In nucleotides, the CDR3 is TGTGCCAGCAGTGAAGCTCAGGGTGGCGGGAGGTATCAGCCCCAGCATTTT. Protein: CASSEAQGGGRYQPQHF.

This clonotype was observed at least ten times. The V and J genes are TRBV12-3 or TRBV12-4 and TRBJ1-1, with 9 positions matching TRBD1. The CDR3 runs 14 residues. Trimming cost V 6 bases and J 9 bases; bases outside gene matches: 11. CDR3 region: CASSQYVGQGQAFF. The DNA for the CDR3 is TGTGCCAGCAGCCAATATGTGGGACAGGGACAAGCTTTCTTT.

This clonotype was seen a handful of times. The chain employs TRBV6-2 or TRBV6-3 and TRBJ1-1, with 8 bases matching TRBD1. The V and J ends lost 2 bases and 8 bases, in that order; junction bases with no gene match: 4. Germline V CDR1 and CDR2: MNHEY, SVGEGT. This CDR3 spans 13 amino acids. The CDR3 is CASSYTNRGEAFF. DNA for the CDR3: TGTGCCAGCAGTTACACCAACAGGGGGGAAGCTTTCTTT.

As concerns this clonotype: This sequence may be a read error, since a much larger clone differs from it by one base. This chain links TRBV30 with TRBJ1-1; D unresolved. The V gene lost 2 bases and the J gene lost 1 base, with 11 bases spanning the gap. The CDR3 extends over 14 amino acids. Germline V lookup: CDR1 GTSNPN, CDR2 SVGIG (reference sequence). The CDR3 here is CAWSTRIQNTEAFF. The CDR3 region has the DNA TGTGCCTGGAGTACCAGGATACAGAACACTGAAGCTTTCTTT. Full variable domain (rest looked up from reference TRBV30 and TRBJ1-1): SQTIHQWPATLVQPVGSPLSLECTVEGTSNPNLYWYRQAAGRGLQLLFYSVGIGQISSEVPQNLSASRPQDRQFILSSKKLLLSDSGFYLCAWSTRIQNTEAFFGQGTRLTVV.

The J gene is TRBJ2-6, the V gene TRBV10-3; no reliable D call. Germline CDR1 ENHRY, CDR2 SYGVKD. CDR3 size: 13 residues. V was cut by 11 bases and J by 2 bases, with 10 bases left in between. CDR3 sequence reads: CALGSAGANVLTF. CDR3 nucleotide sequence: TGTGCCCTCGGGTCGGCTGGGGCCAACGTCCTGACTTTC.

The rearrangement links TRBV5-1 to TRBJ2-7; 13 bases match TRBD2. The CDR3 totals 15 residues. Germline trimming cut 1 base from V and 6 bases from J; bases unmatched to any gene: 4. CDR1 and CDR2 (germline): SGHRS, YFSETQ. The CDR3 region is CASSLLTSGRLEQYF. CDR3 DNA sequence: TGCGCCAGCAGCTTGCTGACTAGCGGGAGGCTCGAGCAGTACTTC.

The chain links TRBV5-1 to TRBJ2-7; D is possibly TRBD2 (5 bases). V was shortened by 0 bases and J by 12 bases, with 13 bases between the two germline ends. The CDR3 contains 12 residues. Germline assignment: CDR1 SGHRS and CDR2 YFSETQ. The CDR3 bases are TGCGCCAGCAGCTTGGCTGAGGGATTGGCGTACTTC. The encoded protein is CASSLAEGLAYF. The variable domain in full, completed from reference TRBV5-1 and TRBJ2-7, reads KAGVTQTPRYLIKTRGQQVTLSCSPISGHRSVSWYQQTPGQGLQFLFEYFSETQRNKGNFPGRFSGRQFSNSRSEMNVSTLELGDSALYLCASSLAEGLAYFGPGTRLTVT.

V gene TRBV27 combines with J gene TRBJ2-2; no reliable D call. Germline V CDR1 and CDR2: MNHEY, SMNVEV (reference sequence). The CDR3 loop spans 16 amino acids. V gave up 1 base and J gave up 0 bases, with 9 bases separating them. The CDR3 loop reads CASSLLDPANTGELFF. The CDR3 bases are TGTGCCAGCAGTTTATTGGATCCCGCGAACACCGGGGAGCTGTTTTTT.

This clonotype was seen a few times. V usage is TRBV5-5 and J usage is TRBJ1-4; TRBD1 is a possible D gene (5 bases). The CDR3 is made up of 14 amino acids. From germline, CDR1 is SGHKS and CDR2 YYEKEE (reference sequence). Trimming cost V 0 bases and J 8 bases, with 11 bases left between them. CDR3 DNA sequence: TGTGCCAGCAGCTTGGTCGGGACCAACGAAAAACTGTTTTTT. Residues: CASSLVGTNEKLFF.

This clonotype appeared a few times. This chain links TRBV5-6 with TRBJ1-2; D is perhaps TRBD1 (6 bases). The germline gives CDR1 SGHDT, CDR2 YYEEEE. V was clipped by 4 bases and J by 3 bases, with 16 bases between them. This CDR3 spans 15 amino acids. The CDR3 spells CASSLRDTGHYGYTF. The CDR3 coding sequence is TGTGCCAGCAGCCTACGGGACACCGGACACTATGGCTACACCTTC.

The chain joins TRBV11-2 to TRBJ2-7; D might be TRBD1 (6 bases). Germline V lookup: CDR1 SGHAT, CDR2 FQNNGV. V was clipped by 5 bases and J by 2 bases, with 22 bases between them. The length of the CDR3 is 17 residues. CDR3 sequence: CASSINTPGHIPYEQYF. The CDR3 nucleotides read TGTGCCAGCAGCATAAATACTCCGGGACATATACCCTACGAGCAGTACTTC.

The chain uses TRBV28 and TRBJ2-4; TRBD1 might be the D (5 bases). Trimming took off 6 bases at V and 1 base at J, with 19 bases between the two ends. Germline-derived CDR1 and CDR2 are MDHEN and SYDVKM. The CDR3 covers 17 residues. The CDR3 spells CASRDWWGETAKNIQYF. CDR3 DNA: TGTGCCAGCAGGGATTGGTGGGGCGAGACGGCCAAAAACATTCAGTACTTC.

The chain joins TRBV29-1 to TRBJ2-5; 9 nucleotides align to TRBD2. CDR1 and CDR2 (germline): SQVTM, ANQGSEA. The trim removed 6 bases at V and 5 bases at J, leaving 4 bases unmatched. The CDR3 loop spans 12 amino acids. The CDR3 loop is CSVGSGRETQYF. CDR3 nucleotide sequence: TGCAGCGTGGGGAGCGGGAGGGAGACCCAGTACTTC.

The chain uses TRBV12-3 or TRBV12-4 and TRBJ1-2, with D possibly being TRBD1 (5 bases). The V end lost 4 bases, the J end lost 6 bases, and 15 bases lay between the germline ends. The CDR3 is 14 residues long. CDR3 sequence (DNA): TGTGCCAGCAGTTCTTCCGGGACCTCGAATGGCTACACCTTC. This gives the protein CASSSSGTSNGYTF.

This chain connects TRBV6-1 to TRBJ2-7; 7 nucleotides agree with TRBD1. V trimming: 6 bases; J trimming: 8 bases; junction bases outside the gene matches: 7. The CDR3 has 12 residues. Germline loops: CDR1 MNHNS, CDR2 SASEGT. The CDR3 nucleotides are TGTGCCAGCAGCCTTAGGGGGCGTCAGCAGTACTTC. Protein sequence: CASSLRGRQQYF.

As regards this clonotype: A single base separates this from a much larger clone, so it may be a read error. This chain connects TRBV11-2 to TRBJ1-5, with D unresolved. CDR1 and CDR2 from the germline V gene are SGHAT and FQNNGV. V lost 5 bases and J lost 4, with 15 bases in between. The CDR3 is 15 residues long. The CDR3 is CASSLGRFPNQPQHF. The CDR3, as DNA: TGTGCCAGCAGCCTAGGACGTTTTCCAAATCAGCCCCAGCATTTT.